One and the same sample provided the 30 T cell receptor beta chains below, sequenced in a study of technical replicates of blood from a few donors. Measured with immunoSEQ multiplex PCR; TCRdb has only the in-frame clones, and not every one. The table includes tens of thousands of clones, almost 98% detected once. The material sequenced was T cells isolated from PBMCs. All receptors derive from a human donor in good health.

V and J are TRBV28 and TRBJ2-7; 9 bases line up with TRBD2. J lost 3 bases, V lost 7 bases, and 13 bases had no gene match. The CDR3 sequence is 16 residues long. Germline lookup yields CDR1 MDHEN and CDR2 SYDVKM. The CDR3 spells CASTDRLAGKRYEQYF. CDR3 DNA sequence: TGTGCCAGCACCGACCGCCTAGCGGGAAAGCGCTACGAGCAGTACTTC.

This chain uses TRBV28 with TRBJ2-1; 12 nucleotides line up with TRBD2. The trim removed 3 bases at V and 6 bases at J, leaving 3 bases unmatched. The CDR3 is 15 residues long. CDR1 is MDHEN, CDR2 SYDVKM, per germline. This CDR3 reads CASSFLAGGVNEQFF. The CDR3 coding sequence is TGTGCCAGCAGTTTTCTAGCGGGAGGGGTCAATGAGCAGTTCTTC.

This rearrangement joins TRBV28 to TRBJ2-3; TRBD2 aligns across 10 bases. The germline V gene has CDR1 MDHEN and CDR2 SYDVKM. This CDR3 has 15 residues. After removal of 4 bases from V and 0 bases from J, the junction contained 1 base not matched to a gene. DNA of the CDR3: TGTGCCAGCAGTTGGACTAGCGGTAGCACAGATACGCAGTATTTT. Translating it yields CASSWTSGSTDTQYF.

The chain is built from TRBV5-1 and TRBJ2-7, with TRBD2 identical over 7 bases. The CDR3 covers 14 residues. The germline V gene encodes CDR1 SGHRS and CDR2 YFSETQ. Trimming removed 4 bases from V and 5 bases from J; junction bases left unmatched: 9. The CDR3 sequence is CASSLGTNLDEQYF. The CDR3 DNA reads as TGCGCCAGCAGCCTGGGGACTAACCTAGACGAGCAGTACTTC.

The rearrangement uses TRBV2 and TRBJ1-1; D is unresolved. CDR1 and CDR2 (germline): SNHLY, FYNNEI. The CDR3 length is 13 residues. V dropped 4 bases and J dropped 4 bases, with 10 bases sitting between them. DNA of the CDR3: TGTGCCAGCAGTGGTACTCTCTCCACTGAAGCTTTCTTT. Protein: CASSGTLSTEAFF. The full variable domain, completed using reference TRBV2 and TRBJ1-1, is EPEVTQTPSHQVTQMGQEVILRCVPISNHLYFYWYRQILGQKVEFLVSFYNNEISEKSEIFDDQFSVERPDGSNFTLKIRSTKLEDSAMYFCASSGTLSTEAFFGQGTRLTVV.

The rearrangement uses TRBV2 and TRBJ2-1, with TRBD2 identical over 7 bases. From germline, CDR1 is SNHLY and CDR2 FYNNEI. V lost 6 bases and J lost 4; bases outside the gene matches: 3. This CDR3 spans 13 amino acids. The CDR3 DNA follows: TGTGCCAGCAGCGATAGCGGGTACAATGAGCAGTTCTTC. It translates to CASSDSGYNEQFF.

CDR3 in amino acids: CASSFLGGGLGNQPQHF. Here the CDR3 DNA reads TGTGCCAGCAGCTTCCTGGGTGGGGGCTTGGGCAATCAGCCCCAGCATTTT. This rearrangement joins TRBV5-5 to TRBJ1-5, with TRBD1 as a possible D gene (6 bases). The length of the CDR3 is 17 residues. Germline-derived CDR1 and CDR2 are SGHKS and YYEKEE (reference sequence). Trimming shortened V by 2 bases and J by 2 bases, and 17 bases separated the two germline ends.

This chain joins TRBV18 and TRBJ1-5, with 7 positions matching TRBD1. This CDR3 comprises 14 residues. Germline-derived CDR1 and CDR2 are KGHSH and LQKENI. V shed 3 bases, J shed 7 bases, and the junction held 6 bases outside the gene matches. The CDR3 DNA is TGTGCCAGCTCACCTGAGGGGGCCGGACAGCCCCAGCATTTT. It specifies CASSPEGAGQPQHF.

V and J are TRBV2 and TRBJ1-1; D is uncertain. Germline CDR1 is SNHLY and CDR2 is FYNNEI. There are 15 residues in the CDR3. The V gene lost 6 bases and the J gene lost 0 bases, with 14 bases spanning the gap. In nucleotides, the CDR3 is TGTGCCAGCAGCCTGGGTGTAGAGGTGAACACTGAAGCTTTCTTT. Protein: CASSLGVEVNTEAFF. Using reference TRBV2 and TRBJ1-1 for the parts outside the CDR3, the full variable domain is EPEVTQTPSHQVTQMGQEVILRCVPISNHLYFYWYRQILGQKVEFLVSFYNNEISEKSEIFDDQFSVERPDGSNFTLKIRSTKLEDSAMYFCASSLGVEVNTEAFFGQGTRLTVV.

This chain uses TRBV18 with TRBJ2-7; tentative D call: TRBD2 (5 bases). Per germline, CDR1 KGHSH and CDR2 LQKENI. Trimming took 1 base from V and 0 from J, leaving 13 bases between them. The CDR3 is 16 amino acids. DNA for the CDR3: TGTGCCAGCTCACCACGGGAGCCGCTGCTCTCCTACGAGCAGTACTTC. It specifies CASSPREPLLSYEQYF.

The V gene is TRBV9, the J gene TRBJ2-3, with 8 bases matching TRBD1. The CDR3 totals 15 residues. Germline V gene lookup returns CDR1 SGDLS and CDR2 YYNGEE. Unmatched junction bases numbered 5, after V lost 5 bases and J lost 0 bases. The CDR3 region is CASSLQGASTDTQYF. In DNA, the CDR3 is TGTGCCAGCAGTCTGCAGGGGGCTAGCACAGATACGCAGTATTTT.

The rearrangement links TRBV6-5 to TRBJ2-1; D not certain. Germline CDR1 is MNHEY and CDR2 is SVGAGI. Trimming removed 0 bases at V and 0 bases at J, with 9 bases between. The CDR3 totals 16 residues. Here the CDR3 DNA reads TGTGCCAGCAGTTACTCTAGCAAAAGCTCCTACAATGAGCAGTTCTTC. This sequence encodes CASSYSSKSSYNEQFF.

V is TRBV5-4 and J is TRBJ2-7; D unresolved. There are 14 residues in the CDR3. From germline, CDR1 is SGHNT and CDR2 YYREEE (reference sequence). The V gene lost 4 bases and the J gene lost 2 bases, with 13 bases spanning the gap. The CDR3 DNA reads as TGTGCCAGCAGCCCGGCTAGAGGAGCCTACGAGCAGTACTTC. Amino acids: CASSPARGAYEQYF.

CDR3 nucleotides: TGCGCCAGCAGCCGGGGCGGGGGCTCCTTCACCGGGGAGCTGTTTTTT. Translation gives CASSRGGGSFTGELFF. This chain links TRBV5-1 with TRBJ2-2; maybe TRBD2 (7 bases). V lost 4 bases and J lost 4, with 17 bases in between. CDR3 length: 16 residues. Germline V gives CDR1 SGHRS, CDR2 YFSETQ. Full variable domain (outside the CDR3, taken from reference TRBV5-1 and TRBJ2-2): KAGVTQTPRYLIKTRGQQVTLSCSPISGHRSVSWYQQTPGQGLQFLFEYFSETQRNKGNFPGRFSGRQFSNSRSEMNVSTLELGDSALYLCASSRGGGSFTGELFFGEGSRLTVL.

The chain's CDR3 is CASSLGLGTGLYEQYF. The CDR3, as DNA: TGCGCCAGCAGCTTGGGGTTAGGGACAGGGCTCTACGAGCAGTACTTC. The rearrangement links TRBV5-1 to TRBJ2-7; 9 positions agree with TRBD1. Germline V gene data show CDR1 as SGHRS and CDR2 as YFSETQ. V was clipped by 0 bases and J by 3 bases; unmatched bases: 7. The CDR3 covers 16 residues.

The chain recombines TRBV5-1 with TRBJ2-2; D may be TRBD1 (6 bases). This CDR3 region has 17 residues. CDR1 SGHRS and CDR2 YFSETQ come from the germline V gene. Trimming shortened V by 5 bases and J by 5 bases, and 22 bases separated the two germline ends. In DNA, the CDR3 is TGCGCCAGCAGGGCCCTGGGACACACCTCGGAGACCGGGGAGCTGTTTTTT. It encodes CASRALGHTSETGELFF.

The rearrangement joins TRBV2 to TRBJ1-1; 8 nucleotides agree with TRBD1. Trimming cost V 9 bases and J 5 bases; bases outside gene matches: 2. The CDR3 is made up of 11 amino acids. Germline-derived CDR1 and CDR2 are SNHLY and FYNNEI. CDR3 amino acids: CASRQGTEAFF. The CDR3 DNA follows: TGTGCCAGTAGACAGGGGACTGAAGCTTTCTTT.

This clone appeared a single time. The chain uses TRBV29-1 and TRBJ1-1; possible D gene TRBD1, 6 bases. CDR1 is SQVTM and CDR2 is ANQGSEA in the germline V gene. V shed 5 bases and J shed 8 bases, with 15 bases lying between them. The CDR3 is 12 amino acids. CDR3 coding DNA: TGCAGCGTTCTGCTACAGGGTGGGGAAGCTTTCTTT. Protein product: CSVLLQGGEAFF.

The chain employs TRBV6-6 and TRBJ2-7, with D possibly matching TRBD2 (5 bases). The CDR3 loop spans 14 amino acids. Per the germline V gene, CDR1 is MNHNY and CDR2 is SVGAGI (reference sequence). V lost 6 bases and J 0 bases, leaving 12 bases between the germline ends. CDR3 sequence (DNA): TGTGCCAGCAGCCCCCCCGGGAACTCCTACGAGCAGTACTTC. Translated, it gives CASSPPGNSYEQYF.

The chain couples TRBV7-9 to TRBJ1-5; D unresolved. This CDR3 region has 13 residues. V lost 5 bases and J 0 bases, leaving 5 bases between the germline ends. Germline V CDR1 and CDR2: SEHNR, FQNEAQ (reference sequence). The CDR3 sequence is CASSRGSNQPQHF. The CDR3 DNA follows: TGTGCCAGCAGCCGGGGTAGCAATCAGCCCCAGCATTTT.

The rearrangement links TRBV2 to TRBJ2-1, with 9 bases fitting TRBD2. The CDR3 has 18 residues. V shed 7 bases, J shed 0 bases, and the junction held 13 bases outside the gene matches. From germline, CDR1 is SNHLY and CDR2 FYNNEI. This CDR3 reads CASTASGGPHPSYNEQFF. The DNA for the CDR3 is TGTGCCAGCACGGCGAGCGGGGGGCCGCACCCCTCCTACAATGAGCAGTTCTTC.

This clone was seen a single time. J is TRBJ1-4 and V is TRBV11-2, with no clear D. V dropped 1 base and J dropped 2 bases, with 14 bases sitting between them. Per germline, CDR1 SGHAT and CDR2 FQNNGV. The CDR3 sequence is 17 residues long. The CDR3 loop is CASSLVWEGGTNEKLFF. The CDR3 DNA follows: TGTGCCAGCAGCTTAGTGTGGGAAGGAGGCACTAATGAAAAACTGTTTTTT.

The chain is built from TRBV7-9 and TRBJ2-1; 7 nucleotides match TRBD1. CDR3 size: 17 residues. J gave up 2 bases and V 4 bases, and 11 bases lay outside the gene matches. Germline V gene lookup returns CDR1 SEHNR and CDR2 FQNEAQ (reference sequence). DNA for the CDR3: TGTGCCAGCAGCTCCCGACCAGACAGGGACCCCTACAATGAGCAGTTCTTC. Amino acid sequence: CASSSRPDRDPYNEQFF.

This chain joins TRBV5-1 and TRBJ1-4, with D possibly matching TRBD1 (6 bases). This CDR3 spans 15 amino acids. V was clipped by 2 bases and J by 0 bases, with 8 bases between them. Germline assignment: CDR1 SGHRS and CDR2 YFSETQ. The DNA of the CDR3 is TGCGCCAGCAGCTTACAGGGCGCAACTAATGAAAAACTGTTTTTT. Protein sequence: CASSLQGATNEKLFF.

The chain joins TRBV11-3 to TRBJ1-5; D may be TRBD1 (6 bases). This CDR3 contains 15 residues. The V gene's germline CDR1 is SGHNT and CDR2 YENEEA. V lost 3 bases and J lost 6, with 15 bases in between. CDR3 loop: CASSFRGGYCQPQHF. The DNA for the CDR3 is TGTGCCAGCAGCTTCAGAGGGGGATATTGTCAGCCCCAGCATTTT. Supplemented by reference TRBV11-3 and TRBJ1-5, the full variable domain reads EAGVVQSPRYKIIEKKQPVAFWCNPISGHNTLYWYLQNLGQGPELLIRYENEEAVDDSQLPKDRFSAERLKGVDSTLKIQPAELGDSAVYLCASSFRGGYCQPQHFGDGTRLSIL.

The chain joins TRBV7-8 to TRBJ1-5; D call uncertain. The V end lost 2 bases, the J end lost 7 bases, and 6 bases lay between the germline ends. This CDR3 has 12 amino acids. Germline V gene sequence: CDR1 SGHVS, CDR2 FQNEAQ. CDR3 residues: CASSLSFQPQHF. The CDR3 DNA follows: TGTGCCAGCAGCTTATCTTTCCAGCCCCAGCATTTT.

V is TRBV5-1 and J is TRBJ1-4; TRBD1 matches at 7 bases. V lost 4 bases to trimming and J lost 5 bases; unmatched junction nucleotides: 17. This CDR3 has 18 amino acids. Germline lookup yields CDR1 SGHRS and CDR2 YFSETQ. Here the CDR3 reads CASSPRTRPRGENEKLFF. The CDR3 region has the DNA TGCGCCAGCAGCCCTCGAACGCGTCCCAGGGGGGAGAATGAAAAACTGTTTTTT.

This chain joins TRBV10-2 and TRBJ2-7; 9 nucleotides agree with TRBD1. The V gene's germline CDR1 is WSHSY and CDR2 SAAADI. CDR3 length: 16 amino acids. The V and J ends lost 4 bases and 3 bases, in that order; junction bases with no gene match: 10. The CDR3 is CASSGGQGPTRYEQYF. In DNA form, the CDR3 reads TGCGCCAGCAGTGGGGGACAGGGTCCTACGCGCTACGAGCAGTACTTC.

The rearrangement uses TRBV28 and TRBJ1-2; D call uncertain. V lost 5 bases to trimming and J lost 7 bases, with 14 bases between them. Germline assignment: CDR1 MDHEN and CDR2 SYDVKM. This CDR3 contains 13 residues. The CDR3 spells CASSAGEFGGYTF. CDR3 coding DNA: TGTGCCAGCAGTGCGGGCGAGTTTGGTGGCTACACCTTC.

The genes are TRBV6-1 and TRBJ2-6; 8 positions agree with TRBD1. Losses at the gene ends were 2 bases for V and 0 bases for J; bases not matched to a gene: 6. Germline loops: CDR1 MNHNS, CDR2 SASEGT. The CDR3 totals 18 residues. In DNA form, the CDR3 reads TGTGCCAGCAGTGAAACCGGGACAGGCCGCTCTGGGGCCAACGTCCTGACTTTC. Protein: CASSETGTGRSGANVLTF.